Listed below are T cell receptor beta chains from one sample, sequenced in a study of blood T cell repertoires in COVID-19. The table came from immunoSEQ multiplex PCR; TCRdb's copy has only in-frame clones and leaves some out. The sample shows approximately 190,000 clones, approximately 84% of them seen only once. Sequenced input: peripheral blood. The receptor set was obtained from a human donor with acute or convalescent COVID-19. The donor label of this sample is uncertain. The CDR3 runs from the conserved cysteine through the conserved F or W. The D gene is left open where the match is weak. Size is omitted from some rows. Given values are once, few, many or a class for expanded clones.

TRBD2,TRBJ2-7,TRBV27,.,CASSRRQAGAYEQYF,TGTGCCAGCAGCCGTCGACAAGCGGGAGCCTACGAGCAGTACTTC
.,TRBJ1-5,TRBV24-1,.,CATSGGLNLNQPQHF,TGTGCCACCAGTGGGGGGCTCAACCTCAATCAGCCCCAGCATTTT
TRBD2,TRBJ2-7,TRBV6-6,.,CASRDSGDSSYEQYF,TGTGCCAGCAGGGATAGCGGGGATAGCTCCTACGAGCAGTACTTC
TRBD1,TRBJ2-3,TRBV7-2,.,CASSLVGRGSTDTQYF,TGTGCCAGCAGCTTAGTCGGCAGGGGGAGCACAGATACGCAGTATTTT
.,TRBJ1-1,TRBV18,.,CASSPGGQTNTEAFF,TGTGCCAGCTCACCGGGTGGGCAGACGAACACTGAAGCTTTCTTT
TRBD2,TRBJ2-1,TRBV7-6,.,CASSRESLAGAYNEQFF,TGTGCCAGCAGCCGAGAGAGTTTAGCGGGAGCCTACAATGAGCAGTTCTTC
.,TRBJ2-7,TRBV6-4,once,CASSVPGLSSYEQYF,TGTGCCAGCAGTGTCCCGGGACTCTCTTCCTACGAGCAGTACTTC
TRBD1,TRBJ1-4,TRBV9,.,CASSATGGAGEKLFF,TGTGCCAGCAGCGCAACAGGGGGCGCCGGTGAAAAACTGTTTTTT
.,TRBJ2-3,TRBV11-2,.,CASSRAGATDTQYF,TGTGCCAGCAGCAGGGCAGGGGCGACAGATACGCAGTATTTT
.,TRBJ2-7,TRBV5-8,once,CASSPLGGRYYEQYF,TGTGCCAGCAGCCCGCTGGGGGGGCGTTACTACGAGCAGTACTTC
.,TRBJ2-5,TRBV24-1,.,CATSDFATGQETQYF,TGTGCCACCAGTGATTTTGCCACAGGACAAGAGACCCAGTACTTC
.,TRBJ1-2,TRBV4-3,.,CASSQDGINYGYTF,TGCGCCAGCAGCCAAGACGGGATCAACTATGGCTACACCTTC
TRBD2,TRBJ2-5,TRBV10-3,.,CAISEASGRTQYF,TGTGCCATCAGTGAAGCTAGCGGGAGGACCCAGTACTTC
.,TRBJ1-4,TRBV7-9,.,CASSLLASGSEKLFF,TGTGCCAGCAGCTTACTGGCCAGCGGTTCTGAAAAACTGTTTTTT
TRBD1,TRBJ2-3,TRBV19,.,CASSMGGQVTDTQYF,TGTGCCAGTAGTATGGGGGGACAGGTAACAGATACGCAGTATTTT
TRBD2,TRBJ2-2,TRBV7-9,.,CASSSGLAGDTGELFF,TGTGCCAGCAGCTCGGGACTAGCGGGAGACACCGGGGAGCTGTTTTTT
.,TRBJ2-1,TRBV9,few,CASSATSNERFF,TGTGCCAGCAGCGCCACTAGCAATGAGCGGTTCTTC
.,TRBJ2-7,TRBV11-2,.,CASSPRQFRYEQYF,TGTGCCAGCAGCCCTCGACAGTTCCGGTACGAGCAGTACTTC
.,TRBJ1-5,TRBV29-1,.,CSVQQSRGQPQHF,TGCAGCGTTCAACAGAGTCGTGGACAGCCCCAGCATTTT
.,TRBJ1-6,TRBV6-6,.,CASSSSDRPLHF,TGTGCCAGCAGTAGCTCGGACAGACCCCTCCACTTT
TRBD1,TRBJ1-2,TRBV10-2,few,CASSPGQGYGYTF,TGCGCCAGCAGTCCGGGACAGGGTTATGGCTACACCTTC